These 28 T cell receptor beta chains were sequenced from one sample in a study of blood T cell repertoires in COVID-19. Sequencing used immunoSEQ multiplex PCR; TCRdb keeps in-frame clones, though not all of them. Found here are tens of thousands of clones, about 90% of them singletons; the top ten hold about 4.4%. The sequencing sample was made of peripheral blood. The source is a woman over 75 with acute or convalescent COVID-19.

The V gene is TRBV13, the J gene TRBJ2-7, with TRBD2 matching 7 bases. CDR1 PRHDT and CDR2 FYEKMQ come from the germline V gene (reference sequence). V gave up 4 bases and J gave up 6 bases; unmatched junction bases: 3. The CDR3 is made up of 12 amino acids. The CDR3, as DNA: TGTGCCAGCAGCTCCGTAGCGGGCGAGCAGTACTTC. It encodes CASSSVAGEQYF. Together with reference TRBV13 and TRBJ2-7, the CDR3 gives the full variable domain: AAGVIQSPRHLIKEKRETATLKCYPIPRHDTVYWYQQGPGQDPQFLISFYEKMQSDKGSIPDRFSAQQFSDYHSELNMSSLELGDSALYFCASSSVAGEQYFGPGTRLTVT.

The chain combines TRBV29-1 with TRBJ2-3, with TRBD2 matching over 9 bases. The V gene end was trimmed by 3 bases and the J gene end by 3 bases; junction bases not matched to a gene: 7. The CDR3 loop spans 15 amino acids. The germline V gene has CDR1 SQVTM and CDR2 ANQGSEA. The CDR3 DNA sequence: TGCAGCGTTGATGGGCTAGCGGGGATTACAGATACGCAGTATTTT. Amino acids: CSVDGLAGITDTQYF.

This chain links TRBV7-2 with TRBJ2-7; weak D call: TRBD1 (6 bases). Germline V CDR1 and CDR2: SGHTA, FQGNSA. The V gene lost 3 bases and the J gene lost 1 base, with 10 bases spanning the gap. The CDR3 has 14 residues. This chain's CDR3 is CASSLWDTSYEQYF. The CDR3 nucleotides are TGTGCCAGCAGCTTGTGGGACACTTCCTACGAGCAGTACTTC.

The V gene is TRBV5-1, the J gene TRBJ1-6; D is possibly TRBD1 (6 bases). CDR1 and CDR2 from the germline V gene are SGHRS and YFSETQ. With 4 bases removed from V and 7 bases from J, the gap between germline ends came to 12 bases. CDR3 length equals 14 residues. CDR3 loop: CASSLDSSNSPLHF. The CDR3 DNA reads as TGCGCCAGCAGCCTGGACAGCTCAAATTCACCCCTCCACTTT.

The rearrangement uses TRBV5-4 and TRBJ2-5, with a weak D call TRBD2 (5 bases). Deletions cut 4 bases from V and 2 bases from J, with 9 bases between. Looked up from germline, CDR1 is SGHNT and CDR2 is YYREEE (reference sequence). The CDR3 spans 13 residues. The CDR3, as DNA: TGTGCCAGCAGCCACCCGGGACAAGAGACCCAGTACTTC. Protein: CASSHPGQETQYF.

The chain combines TRBV27 with TRBJ2-3; the match to TRBD1 covers 7 bases. From germline, CDR1 is MNHEY and CDR2 SMNVEV (reference sequence). V lost 4 bases to trimming and J lost 7 bases; unmatched junction nucleotides: 11. This CDR3 is built from 15 residues. The DNA of the CDR3 is TGTGCCAGCAGTTCCACAGGGGCCGCCCTCAATACGCAGTATTTT. Its translation: CASSSTGAALNTQYF.

V gene TRBV6-5 combines with J gene TRBJ1-2, with D possibly matching TRBD1 (6 bases). Trimming left V 0 bases short and J 7 bases short, with 18 bases between. The CDR3 totals 16 residues. Germline V gives CDR1 MNHEY, CDR2 SVGAGI. The DNA for the CDR3 is TGTGCCAGCAGTTACTCGAGCGGCCTGGGGGCGGGTGGCTACACCTTC. It encodes CASSYSSGLGAGGYTF.

The CDR3, as DNA: TGTGCCAGCAGTTTGAGGAGCGGGGAGACCCAGTACTTC. It specifies CASSLRSGETQYF. The chain has TRBV12-3 or TRBV12-4 and TRBJ2-5; tentative D call: TRBD2 (6 bases). Trimming cost V 3 bases and J 5 bases, with 10 bases left between them. CDR3 length: 13 amino acids.

V usage is TRBV6-5 and J usage is TRBJ1-1; TRBD1 might be the D (5 bases). Germline values: CDR1 MNHEY, CDR2 SVGAGI. The CDR3 has 14 residues. Trimming cost V 5 bases and J 2 bases, with 12 bases left between them. The CDR3 here is CASSSLTDNTEAFF. The CDR3 region has the DNA TGTGCCAGCAGTAGCCTGACAGACAACACTGAAGCTTTCTTT.

This clone was seen just once. The CDR3 DNA reads as TGTGCCAGCAGCCTAAGTGGACAGGGATATGGCTACACCTTC. This codes for CASSLSGQGYGYTF. The chain joins TRBV7-2 to TRBJ1-2; 8 bases are a match to TRBD1. V was pared by 5 bases and J by 5 bases, with 7 bases of the junction left unmatched. CDR1 and CDR2 (germline): SGHTA, FQGNSA. There are 14 residues in the CDR3.

V usage is TRBV5-1 and J usage is TRBJ2-7, with 9 bases matching TRBD2. The trim removed 0 bases at V and 6 bases at J, leaving 7 bases unmatched. The CDR3 is 15 residues long. Germline assignment: CDR1 SGHRS and CDR2 YFSETQ. CDR3 sequence reads: CASSLDGGGASEQYF. In nucleotides, the CDR3 is TGCGCCAGCAGCTTGGATGGCGGGGGGGCCTCCGAGCAGTACTTC.

In the case of this clone: A junction boundary mismatches the germline segment, possibly from a read error. The chain employs TRBV7-7 and TRBJ2-6, with 7 bases identical to TRBD2. Germline V gives CDR1 SSHAT, CDR2 FNYEAQ (reference sequence). This CDR3 region has 15 residues. The CDR3 here is CASSSGGSGANVLTF. The CDR3 DNA sequence: TGTGCTAGCAGCTCGGGGGGTTCTGGGGCCAACGTCCTGACTTTC.

The gene calls are TRBV19 and TRBJ2-2; TRBD2 matches 9 bases. V dropped 1 base and J dropped 6; count of bases not matched to a gene: 9. The CDR3 contains 17 residues. Germline CDR1 is LNHDA and CDR2 is SQIVND (reference sequence). The CDR3 coding sequence is TGTGCCAGTAGTATAGGCGGCGGGGGGGCAGCAGCCGGGGAGCTGTTTTTT. The encoded protein is CASSIGGGGAAAGELFF.

This sequence joins TRBV7-3 and TRBJ2-3; perhaps TRBD1 as D (6 bases). Germline CDR1 reads SGHTA; CDR2 reads FQGTGA. V was pared by 4 bases and J by 7 bases, with 12 bases between. This CDR3 comprises 13 residues. In DNA form, the CDR3 reads TGTGCCAGCAGCTCTGCCAGGGGAAATACGCAGTATTTT. This codes for CASSSARGNTQYF.

V usage is TRBV25-1 and J usage is TRBJ1-6; 7 bases map to TRBD1. The V gene end was trimmed by 4 bases and the J gene end by 2 bases; junction bases not matched to a gene: 2. Germline CDR1 is MGHDK and CDR2 is SYGVNS. The CDR3 has 15 amino acids. CDR3 nucleotides: TGTGCCAGCAGTGGGACAGGCGCCTATAATTCACCCCTCCACTTT. This sequence encodes CASSGTGAYNSPLHF. The whole variable domain, filled in from reference TRBV25-1 and TRBJ1-6, reads EADIYQTPRYLVIGTGKKITLECSQTMGHDKMYWYQQDPGMELHLIHYSYGVNSTEKGDLSSESTVSRIRTEHFPLTLESARPSHTSQYLCASSGTGAYNSPLHFGNGTRLTVT.

This clone was recorded once. V and J are TRBV7-3 and TRBJ2-3; 7 bases are shared with TRBD2. Germline CDR1 is SGHTA and CDR2 is FQGTGA. The CDR3 covers 14 residues. Germline trimming cut 5 bases from V and 0 bases from J; bases unmatched to any gene: 2. The CDR3 spells CASSRGGSTDTQYF. CDR3 DNA: TGTGCCAGCAGCCGCGGGGGTAGCACAGATACGCAGTATTTT. Variable domain in full (rest from reference TRBV7-3 and TRBJ2-3): GAGVSQTPSNKVTEKGKYVELRCDPISGHTALYWYRQSLGQGPEFLIYFQGTGAADDSGLPNDRFFAVRPEGSVSTLKIQRTERGDSAVYLCASSRGGSTDTQYFGPGTRLTVL.

The chain recombines TRBV25-1 with TRBJ2-1; 8 bases are a match to TRBD1. The CDR3 spans 13 residues. CDR1 is MGHDK and CDR2 is SYGVNS in the germline V gene. J was trimmed by 4 bases and V by 6 bases; bases with no gene match: 2. CDR3 sequence reads: CASRGTGYNEQFF. The CDR3 DNA is TGTGCCAGCAGAGGGACAGGTTACAATGAGCAGTTCTTC. The full variable domain, in which reference TRBV25-1 and TRBJ2-1 provide the parts outside the CDR3, is EADIYQTPRYLVIGTGKKITLECSQTMGHDKMYWYQQDPGMELHLIHYSYGVNSTEKGDLSSESTVSRIRTEHFPLTLESARPSHTSQYLCASRGTGYNEQFFGPGTRLTVL.

The chain recombines TRBV29-1 with TRBJ1-1, with 9 bases lining up with TRBD1. The trim removed 7 bases at V and 5 bases at J, leaving 5 bases unmatched. CDR3 length equals 12 residues. Looked up from germline, CDR1 is SQVTM and CDR2 is ANQGSEA. The CDR3 sequence is CSGGQGLTEAFF. For the CDR3, the DNA is TGCAGCGGGGGACAGGGACTAACTGAAGCTTTCTTT.

The chain is built from TRBV19 and TRBJ2-7; D may be TRBD2 (6 bases). There are 14 residues in the CDR3. Germline V gene lookup returns CDR1 LNHDA and CDR2 SQIVND (reference sequence). V was trimmed by 5 bases and J by 0 bases, leaving 11 bases between them. This CDR3 reads CASSRRGASYEQYF. The CDR3 DNA reads as TGTGCCAGTAGTCGGCGCGGGGCCTCCTACGAGCAGTACTTC.

As DNA, the CDR3 is TGTGCCTGGAGACCAACTAGCGCGGGCTACGAGCAGTACTTC. Translated, it gives CAWRPTSAGYEQYF. The chain combines TRBV30 with TRBJ2-7; 7 nucleotides align to TRBD2. The CDR3 is 14 residues long. The ends lost 3 bases at V and 3 bases at J; junction bases unmatched: 8. CDR1 and CDR2 (germline): GTSNPN, SVGIG (reference sequence).

The rearrangement links TRBV7-9 to TRBJ2-3, with TRBD2 matching over 9 bases. The V gene's germline CDR1 is SEHNR and CDR2 FQNEAQ (reference sequence). The CDR3 consists of 16 residues. Trimming took 5 bases from V and 5 from J; bases not matched to a gene: 11. CDR3 nucleotide sequence: TGTGCCAGCAGCCGTGGGGCGGGAGGGCTTAAAGATACGCAGTATTTT. It codes for CASSRGAGGLKDTQYF.

The CDR3 DNA follows: TGTGCCAGCAGCTTAGGAGCGGGGGTATCCTACAATGAGCAGTTCTTC. Translation: CASSLGAGVSYNEQFF. The chain couples TRBV7-2 to TRBJ2-1, with 8 bases fitting TRBD2. Germline V gene data show CDR1 as SGHTA and CDR2 as FQGNSA. Trimming at V came to 1 base and at J to 1 base, leaving 3 bases not matched to a gene. CDR3 length: 16 residues.

V is TRBV28 and J is TRBJ2-7; 10 nucleotides match TRBD1. Germline trimming cut 2 bases from V and 3 bases from J; bases unmatched to any gene: 4. This CDR3 has 15 residues. Looked up from germline, CDR1 is MDHEN and CDR2 is SYDVKM. The CDR3 loop is CASSLQTGGRYEQYF. The CDR3 bases are TGTGCCAGCAGTTTACAGACAGGGGGCCGCTACGAGCAGTACTTC.

The V gene is TRBV12-5, the J gene TRBJ1-1, with 12 bases fitting TRBD1. V lost 2 bases, J lost 4 bases, and 11 bases stayed unmatched. The CDR3 runs 18 residues. The germline V gene has CDR1 LGHNT and CDR2 FRNRAP. This chain's CDR3 is CASGLTAGTGGGSTEAFF. The CDR3 DNA sequence: TGTGCTAGTGGTTTGACCGCCGGGACAGGGGGCGGGAGCACTGAAGCTTTCTTT.

The chain links TRBV6-1 to TRBJ1-6, with D perhaps TRBD1 (6 bases). The germline V gene encodes CDR1 MNHNS and CDR2 SASEGT. Deletions cut 4 bases from V and 0 bases from J, with 10 bases between. This CDR3 spans 16 amino acids. The CDR3 loop reads CASSAGASSYNSPLHF. The CDR3 bases are TGTGCCAGCAGTGCAGGGGCTAGCTCCTATAATTCACCCCTCCACTTT.

The chain recombines TRBV5-6 with TRBJ2-6, with D possibly matching TRBD1 (6 bases). CDR1 SGHDT and CDR2 YYEEEE come from the germline V gene. V lost 1 base to trimming and J lost 0 bases, with 11 bases between them. This CDR3 has 17 amino acids. CDR3 bases: TGTGCCAGCAGCTTGCGGGGACACCCCTCTGGGGCCAACGTCCTGACTTTC. This gives the protein CASSLRGHPSGANVLTF.

The V gene is TRBV18, the J gene TRBJ2-1, with D possibly matching TRBD2 (5 bases). Germline CDR1 and CDR2: KGHSH and LQKENI. The V and J ends lost 3 bases and 8 bases respectively, with 14 bases between them. The CDR3 is 14 residues long. The CDR3 protein is CASSPRVSGDEQFF. Written as DNA, the CDR3 is TGTGCCAGCTCACCGCGCGTCAGCGGTGATGAGCAGTTCTTC.

The chain combines TRBV20-1 with TRBJ2-3; D perhaps matches TRBD2 (6 bases). The CDR3 is 13 amino acids. V lost 3 bases, J lost 1 base, and 8 bases lay in between. Germline assignment: CDR1 DFQATT and CDR2 SNEGSKA (reference sequence). CDR3 sequence reads: CSASKRGTDTQYF. CDR3 DNA: TGCAGTGCTAGTAAGCGGGGCACAGATACGCAGTATTTT.